Sequencing of this T cell receptor (beta chain) was carried out in a study of prognosis after radiotherapy for stage I lung cancer. General study results and limits: The authors reported that TRBV and TRBJ gene usage differed between patients with and without metastases.

Peripheral blood, six milliliters per draw, was collected at each of two time points. The CDR3 sequence is 15 residues long. The germline CDR1 and CDR2 sequences are SGHRS and YFSETQ. V lost 4 bases to trimming and J lost 8 bases; unmatched junction nucleotides: 7. Two-round multiplex PCR, the amplification method, yielded TCR beta CDR3 from genomic DNA. Amplification in first-round PCR relied on primers specific to each TRBV and TRBJ gene. TCRdb ran MiXCR on the multiplex PCR reads and lists one entry per CDR3 protein. The sample shows 13,000 to 15,000 distinct CDR3 sequences, roughly 50% of them seen only once. Regarding this clonotype: What it recognizes is unknown.

The genes are TRBV5-1 and TRBJ2-1; 12 positions agree with TRBD2. This specimen was PBMCs, taken before or after stereotactic body radiation therapy (not recorded which). The TCR originated in a donor at least 50 years old with non-small cell lung cancer. Here the CDR3 reads CASSPGLAGTDEQFF. In DNA, the CDR3 is TGCGCCAGCAGCCCCGGACTAGCGGGAACCGATGAGCAGTTCTTC.